This T cell receptor beta chain was identified in a study of blood T cells in healthy people across ages. Whole-study findings and limits: Naive CD4+ cell counts and diversity both ran higher in long-lived than in aged donors. While age rose, TCR beta diversity per million T cells dropped in a roughly linear way.

This CDR3 is 16 amino acids long. V lost 2 bases to trimming and J lost 11 bases; unmatched junction nucleotides: 12. Germline CDR1 reads DFQATT; CDR2 reads SNEGSKA (reference sequence). Together with a sample-barcoded 5' primer, a J-beta primer mix was included in a second PCR lasting about 6 to 12 cycles. TCRdb recomputed calls from the 5' RACE reads with MiXCR, one row per CDR3 protein. The sample yields 750,000 to 1,000,000 distinct CDR3 sequences, roughly 28% seen once. On this clonotype itself: The antigen remains unidentified.

The same sample was also used in a study of T cells of mothers and their children. From that second work: The M1S primer of the second PCR added sample barcodes and 2-4 random nucleotides. Each mother gave over 8.5 million TCR beta CDR3 reads; each child, about 3 million.

V and J are TRBV20-1 and TRBJ2-7; 16 positions agree with TRBD2. This TCR was recovered from a woman in her thirties or forties in good health. Sequences were obtained from blood. The CDR3 region has the DNA TGCAGTGCTAGATCCGGGACTAGCGGGGGGGCGTCGGAGAAGTACTTC. Translation gives CSARSGTSGGASEKYF.